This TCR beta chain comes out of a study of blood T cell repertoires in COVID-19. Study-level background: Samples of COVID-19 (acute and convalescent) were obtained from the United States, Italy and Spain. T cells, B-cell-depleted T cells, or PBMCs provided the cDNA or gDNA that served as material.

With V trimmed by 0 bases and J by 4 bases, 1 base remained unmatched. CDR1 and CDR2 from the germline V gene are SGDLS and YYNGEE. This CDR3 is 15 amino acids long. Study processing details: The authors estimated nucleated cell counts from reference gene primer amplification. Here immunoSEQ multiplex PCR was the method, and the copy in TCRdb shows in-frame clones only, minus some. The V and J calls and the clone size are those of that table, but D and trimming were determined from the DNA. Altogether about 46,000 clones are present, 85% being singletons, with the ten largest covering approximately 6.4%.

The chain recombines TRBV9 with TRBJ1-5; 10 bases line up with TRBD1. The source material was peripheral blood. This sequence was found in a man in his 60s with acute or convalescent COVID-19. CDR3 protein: CASSVGQGANQPQHF. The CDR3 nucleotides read TGTGCCAGCAGCGTAGGACAGGGGGCGAATCAGCCCCAGCATTTT.